This T cell receptor (beta chain) stems from a study of CD8+ T cells in alopecia areata (dated by TCRdb to the late 2010s). Looking at the study overall: Treated patients were enrolled in an open-label pilot trial of oral tofacitinib at 5 to 10 mg twice daily for moderate-to-severe alopecia areata. Tofacitinib was administered for 6 to 18 months, and 6 months of follow-up off drug were then conducted to assess delayed response and recurrence. Disease severity in treated patients was measured with the SALT score, which quantifies the percentage of affected scalp surface area. In both human patients and the C3H/HeJ mouse model, the study applied high-throughput TCRbeta sequencing to look at T cell clonal expansion in alopecia areata. In humans, TCRbeta sequencing was performed on scalp tissue and on sorted CD4+ and CD8+ peripheral blood T cells from healthy controls and from patients with patchy or totalis/universalis alopecia areata. Biopsies were taken from tofacitinib-treated patients at baseline and again at 4 and 24 weeks into treatment, and several of those patients also had a later scalp biopsy. Clonality in the scalp was compared among normal scalp (n=4), patchy alopecia areata scalp (n=8), and alopecia totalis/universalis scalp (n=8). The RNA source kit depended on sample type: the PAXgene miRNA kit for fixed scalp, the miRNeasy kit for PBMCs, and the RNeasy kit for mouse skin. TCRbeta CDR3 regions were amplified by immunoSEQ multiplex PCR using 35 Vbeta forward and 13 Jbeta reverse primers.

The cysteine opens and the phenylalanine closes a CDR3 of 17 amino acids. The entry retains the CDR3 DNA only, 51 bases that are in frame from base 1. CDR1 and CDR2 are drawn from the germline V gene: SGHRS, YFSETQ. Trimming removed 0 bases from V and 0 bases from J, leaving 12 bases between the germline ends. The library came from the immunoSEQ multiplex PCR assay. RNA was extracted from all samples and reverse transcribed into cDNA as template for TCR sequencing. First-strand cDNA was synthesized with SuperScript III using a 2:1 mix of oligo-dT and random hexamers. A synthetic immune receptor repertoire was used to assess amplification bias, and residual bias was removed computationally. In the original analysis: Raw reads were preprocessed to remove errors, and CDR3 was defined according to IMGT conventions as the region from the conserved cysteine to phenylalanine. To get clonality, Shannon entropy was normalized by log2 of the number of productive unique TCRs and the result was subtracted from 1. Whether each scalp clone was CD4 or CD8 was inferred by checking scalp TCRbeta sequences against the CD4 and CD8 repertoires from sorted blood. TCRdb mirrors the immuneACCESS table, restricted to in-frame sequences. Some clones are absent from its copies; in checked studies, under half trace to an unresolved V gene, and the reason for the others is unknown. V, J and clone size reflect that table, while D and trimming were determined from the DNA. The sample data list approximately 150,000 clones, and 50% to 75% of these were observed just once. The top ten clonotypes cover roughly 16% of the sample.

A remark on this clone: No antigen is known for it. No much larger clone exists at a distance of one base, and base qualities are not known.

In light of the paper, this sample's treatment or condition label describes: oral pan-JAK inhibitor, 5-10 mg twice daily. Peripheral blood and lesional scalp punch biopsies were obtained from patients with alopecia areata. PBMCs were separated by density centrifugation and stained for CD3, CD4 and CD8, after which CD4+ and CD8+ T cells were sorted on a FACSAria. On the study overall, not on this receptor specifically: TCR sequences shared between patients were less clear than in mice, possibly partly because of HLA diversity in the patient population. Many expanded lesional clones were found to persist in scalp and blood during tofacitinib treatment, and relapse after treatment cessation may be partly explained by this persistence. Tofacitinib significantly decreased scalp clonality and the number of expanded CD8+ clones among the top 100 scalp clones. Because the treated cohort was small and had just a single nonresponder, larger studies are needed to establish links between baseline CD8+ expansion and response. Resident alphabeta T cells in normal human skin are also sequenced, complicating scalp TCR repertoire analysis, unlike mouse skin dominated by gammadelta T cells. Higher clonality and more expanded CD8+ clones were observed in lesional scalp than in normal scalp, particularly in alopecia totalis/universalis, a finding suggestive of antigenic drive.

The material sequenced was CD4+ T cells sorted from blood, taken between weeks 55 and 65, from a patient treated with tofacitinib. The TCR originated in a human donor with alopecia areata. The chain is encoded by TRBV5-1 joined to TRBJ1-4, and perhaps TRBD1 as D gene, on 6 matching bases. The DNA is as follows: TGCGCCAGCAGCTTGGTGGGGACATCTGCAACTAATGAAAAACTGTTTTTT. Protein translation: CASSLVGTSATNEKLFF.